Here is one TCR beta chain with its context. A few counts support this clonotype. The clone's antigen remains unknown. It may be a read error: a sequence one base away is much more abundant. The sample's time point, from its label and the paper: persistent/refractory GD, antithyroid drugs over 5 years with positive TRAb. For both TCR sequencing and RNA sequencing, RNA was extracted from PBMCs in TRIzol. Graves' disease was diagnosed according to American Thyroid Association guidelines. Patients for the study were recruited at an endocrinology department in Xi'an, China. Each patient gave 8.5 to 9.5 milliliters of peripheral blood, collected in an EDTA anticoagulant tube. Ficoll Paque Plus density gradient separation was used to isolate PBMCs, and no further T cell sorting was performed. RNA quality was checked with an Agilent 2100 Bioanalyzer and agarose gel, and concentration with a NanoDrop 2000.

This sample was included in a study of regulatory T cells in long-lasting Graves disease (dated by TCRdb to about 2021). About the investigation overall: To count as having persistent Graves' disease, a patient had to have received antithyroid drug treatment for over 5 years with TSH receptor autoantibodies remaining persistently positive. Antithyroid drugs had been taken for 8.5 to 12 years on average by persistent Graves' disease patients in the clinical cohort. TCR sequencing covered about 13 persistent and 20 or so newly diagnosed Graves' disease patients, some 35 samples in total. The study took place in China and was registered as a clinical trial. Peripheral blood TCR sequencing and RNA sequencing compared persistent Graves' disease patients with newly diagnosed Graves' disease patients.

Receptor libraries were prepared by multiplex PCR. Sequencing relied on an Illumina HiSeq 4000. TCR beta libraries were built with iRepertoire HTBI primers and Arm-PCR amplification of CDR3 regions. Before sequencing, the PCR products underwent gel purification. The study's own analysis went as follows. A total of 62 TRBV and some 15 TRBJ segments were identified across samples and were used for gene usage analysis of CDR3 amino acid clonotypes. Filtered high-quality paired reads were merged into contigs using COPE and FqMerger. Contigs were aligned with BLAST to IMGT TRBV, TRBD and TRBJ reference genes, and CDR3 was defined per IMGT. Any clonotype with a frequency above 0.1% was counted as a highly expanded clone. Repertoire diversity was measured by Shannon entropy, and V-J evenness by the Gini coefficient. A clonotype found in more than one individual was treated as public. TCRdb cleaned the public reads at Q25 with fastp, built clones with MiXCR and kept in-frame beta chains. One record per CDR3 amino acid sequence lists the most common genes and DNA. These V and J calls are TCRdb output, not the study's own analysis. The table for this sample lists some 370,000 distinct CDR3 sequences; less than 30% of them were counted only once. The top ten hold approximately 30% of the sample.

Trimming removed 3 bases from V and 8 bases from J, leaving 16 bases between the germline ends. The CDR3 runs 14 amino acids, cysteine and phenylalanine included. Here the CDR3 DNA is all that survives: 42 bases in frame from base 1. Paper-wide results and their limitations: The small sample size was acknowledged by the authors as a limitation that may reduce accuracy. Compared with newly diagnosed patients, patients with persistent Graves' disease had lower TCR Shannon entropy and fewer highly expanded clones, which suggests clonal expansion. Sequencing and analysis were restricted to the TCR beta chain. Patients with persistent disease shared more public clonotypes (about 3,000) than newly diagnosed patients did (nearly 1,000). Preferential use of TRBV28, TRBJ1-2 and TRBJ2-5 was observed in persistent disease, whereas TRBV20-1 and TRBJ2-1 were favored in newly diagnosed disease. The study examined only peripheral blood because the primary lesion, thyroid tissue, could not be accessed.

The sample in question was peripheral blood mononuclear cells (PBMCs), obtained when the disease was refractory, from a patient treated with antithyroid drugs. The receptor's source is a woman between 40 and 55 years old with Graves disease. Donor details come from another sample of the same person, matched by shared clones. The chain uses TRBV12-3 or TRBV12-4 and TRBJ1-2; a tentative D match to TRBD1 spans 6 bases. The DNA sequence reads TGTGCCAGCAGTTTTAGCTCAGGGGACGGGGGCTACACCTTC. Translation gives CASSFSSGDGGYTF.